This T cell receptor beta chain was sequenced during a study of regulatory T cells in long-lasting Graves disease. Whole-study findings and limits: TRBV28, TRBJ1-2 and TRBJ2-5 emerged as the favored segments in persistent disease.

CDR3 length: 16 residues. The J segment lost 1 base and the V segment lost 0 bases, leaving 2 bases of the junction unmatched. Per the germline V gene, CDR1 is LGHNA and CDR2 is YNFKEQ. The time point was: persistent/refractory GD, antithyroid drugs over 5 years with positive TRAb. PBMC-extracted RNA yielded the TCR library. By American Thyroid Association guidelines, Graves' disease was diagnosed in the cohort. Details on this clonotype: No antigen is known for it.

For TCR beta, libraries came from iRepertoire HTBI primers and Arm-PCR of CDR3 regions. Original handling: Identification of gene segments yielded some 61 TRBV and some 14 TRBJ across samples. In TCRdb, the multiplex PCR reads were re-called with MiXCR into one record per CDR3 protein. For this entry, the V and J calls and clone size follow TCRdb and not the study's own pipeline. The sample lists around 450,000 distinct CDR3 sequences, 20% to 25% occurring once. The specimen comprised peripheral blood mononuclear cells (PBMCs), sampled when the disease was refractory, from a patient treated with antithyroid drugs. The V and J genes are TRBV4-2 and TRBJ2-5; 10 bases are shared with TRBD2. The TCR was taken from a female donor with Graves disease. CDR3 protein: CASSQELAGVQETQYF. The CDR3 DNA follows: TGTGCCAGCAGCCAAGAGCTAGCGGGGGTCCAAGAGACCCAGTACTTC.